These 19 T cell receptor beta chains were all obtained from the same sample, sequenced in a study of T-cell memory formation after mild COVID-19. TCRdb reanalysed the 5' RACE reads using MiXCR and keeps one entry per CDR3 protein. The table includes fewer than 450,000 distinct CDR3 sequences, roughly 21% detected once. Source material: PBMCs or a T cell subset sorted from them (not recorded which). Receptors were obtained from an adult woman who had mild COVID-19 (a few samples of this study predate the infection). Cell type and time point are not known.

The rearrangement links TRBV6-5 to TRBJ2-4, with 7 bases aligning to TRBD1. Germline trimming cut 4 bases from V and 9 bases from J; bases unmatched to any gene: 12. CDR3 length equals 15 residues. From germline, CDR1 is MNHEY and CDR2 SVGAGI. As DNA, the CDR3 is TGTGCCAGCAGTTCGGACAGGTTTTTCCGGGGCATTCAGTACTTC. It translates to CASSSDRFFRGIQYF.

The chain couples TRBV6-2 or TRBV6-3 to TRBJ2-7, with 7 nucleotides matching TRBD2. This CDR3 is built from 13 residues. Germline CDR1 and CDR2: MNHEY and SVGEGT. The junction had 8 bases not matched to a gene; V was cut back by 7 bases and J by 5 bases. The CDR3 DNA sequence: TGTGCCAGCAAGCGCGGGAGTGGCAACGAGCAGTACTTC. This sequence encodes CASKRGSGNEQYF.

The J gene is TRBJ2-3, the V gene TRBV10-3, with D unclear. Germline CDR1 and CDR2: ENHRY and SYGVKD. The CDR3 runs 13 residues. With 7 bases removed from V and 3 bases from J, the gap between germline ends came to 11 bases. The CDR3 DNA reads as TGTGCCATCACCCTGATGGGTACAGATACGCAGTATTTT. As protein: CAITLMGTDTQYF.

The chain joins TRBV6-2 or TRBV6-3 to TRBJ1-2; 7 bases are shared with TRBD1. The CDR3 sequence is 17 residues long. Germline-derived CDR1 and CDR2 are MNHEY and SVGEGT. The V segment lost 4 bases and the J segment 4 bases; nucleotides outside the gene matches: 15. CDR3 nucleotide sequence: TGTGCCAGCAGTTTACCCGGGACAGAAAATCCGATCTATGGCTACACCTTC. It specifies CASSLPGTENPIYGYTF.

V and J are TRBV5-8 and TRBJ2-4; D is undetermined. Trimming pared 5 bases from V and 6 bases from J, leaving 15 bases between. The length of the CDR3 is 14 residues. Germline V lookup: CDR1 SGHTS, CDR2 YDEGEE. The CDR3 reads CASRKPGPGNIQYF. CDR3 nucleotide sequence: TGTGCCAGCAGGAAACCGGGCCCCGGAAACATTCAGTACTTC.

The chain carries TRBV4-1 and TRBJ2-1; TRBD2 aligns across 7 bases. J was trimmed by 6 bases and V by 6 bases; bases with no gene match: 14. The CDR3 has 16 residues. CDR1 and CDR2 from the germline V gene are MGHRA and YSYEKL. The CDR3 protein is CASRQVGTILGNEQFF. CDR3 DNA sequence: TGCGCCAGCAGACAGGTTGGGACTATTCTGGGCAATGAGCAGTTCTTC.

CDR3 loop: CASSLAAGVHGYTF. Written as DNA, the CDR3 is TGTGCCAGCAGCTTAGCGGCAGGGGTTCATGGCTACACCTTC. V and J are TRBV7-9 and TRBJ1-2; D is perhaps TRBD1 (6 bases). Germline CDR1 and CDR2: SEHNR and FQNEAQ (reference sequence). Trimming removed 0 bases at V and 6 bases at J, with 11 bases between. The CDR3 sequence is 14 residues long.

There are a few counts of this clonotype. The chain uses TRBV5-1 and TRBJ2-3; weak D call: TRBD1 (5 bases). The germline CDR1 and CDR2 sequences are SGHRS and YFSETQ. V was clipped by 0 bases and J by 4 bases, with 9 bases between them. This CDR3 has 14 residues. Written as DNA, the CDR3 is TGCGCCAGCAGCTTGGAGGGGTTAGCAGATACGCAGTATTTT. It encodes CASSLEGLADTQYF.

This chain connects TRBV5-1 to TRBJ1-1, with TRBD1 matching 8 bases. V was pared by 3 bases and J by 5 bases, with 9 bases of the junction left unmatched. CDR1 and CDR2 from the germline V gene are SGHRS and YFSETQ. This CDR3 has 15 amino acids. CDR3 protein: CASSYAGTGNTEAFF. The CDR3 region has the DNA TGCGCCAGCAGCTACGCCGGGACAGGTAATACTGAAGCTTTCTTT.

This clonotype turned up a few times. The V and J genes are TRBV23-1 and TRBJ2-3; D is tentatively TRBD1 or TRBD2 (6 bases each). TRBV23-1 is noted as an ORF with a role that remains uncertain. V was trimmed by 4 bases and J by 1 base, leaving 18 bases between them. The CDR3 is made up of 17 amino acids. The CDR3 DNA follows: TGCGCCAGCAGTCGCCAAGGGGGGCGTCCGGGCACAGATACGCAGTATTTT. This translates into CASSRQGGRPGTDTQYF.

A few counts support this clonotype. The DNA of the CDR3 is TGTGCCAGCAGCCCCATCCGGCGGGAGAACACCGGGGAGCTGTTTTTT. This sequence encodes CASSPIRRENTGELFF. The chain couples TRBV7-8 to TRBJ2-2; maybe TRBD2 (6 bases). Trimming removed 5 bases at V and 1 base at J, with 14 bases between. This CDR3 comprises 16 residues. CDR1 and CDR2 (germline): SGHVS, FQNEAQ.

J is TRBJ2-1 and V is TRBV5-1; 9 bases fit TRBD1. The CDR3 has 15 amino acids. Germline V gene lookup returns CDR1 SGHRS and CDR2 YFSETQ. Trimming removed 6 bases from V and 0 bases from J; junction bases left unmatched: 4. This CDR3 reads CASTQDRGSYNEQFF. The DNA of the CDR3 is TGCGCCAGCACCCAGGACAGGGGCTCCTACAATGAGCAGTTCTTC.

This clonotype was detected only a few times. The chain is built from TRBV27 and TRBJ2-7, with D perhaps being TRBD1 or TRBD2 (7 bases each). This CDR3 is 14 amino acids long. Germline V lookup: CDR1 MNHEY, CDR2 SMNVEV (reference sequence). V was cut by 8 bases and J by 4 bases, with 18 bases left in between. The CDR3 loop reads CASSREGGQYEQYF. DNA for the CDR3: TGTGCCAGCTCCAGGGAGGGGGGACAGTACGAGCAGTACTTC.

The chain links TRBV24-1 to TRBJ2-3; 10 bases match TRBD1. V shed 7 bases, J shed 1 base, and the junction held 10 bases outside the gene matches. The V gene's germline CDR1 is KGHDR and CDR2 SFDVKD. The CDR3 extends over 17 amino acids. As DNA, the CDR3 is TGTGCCACCAGCCCCCTTCCCGGGACAGGGGGCACAGATACGCAGTATTTT. Amino acid sequence: CATSPLPGTGGTDTQYF.

The chain uses TRBV4-1 and TRBJ2-7; 8 bases fit TRBD2. The germline V gene has CDR1 MGHRA and CDR2 YSYEKL. This CDR3 is built from 16 residues. Germline trimming cut 1 base from V and 7 bases from J; bases unmatched to any gene: 12. This CDR3 reads CASSQVGVAGTEEQYF. The CDR3, as DNA: TGCGCCAGCAGCCAAGTTGGAGTAGCGGGGACCGAGGAGCAGTACTTC.

The CDR3 DNA sequence: TGCAGTGCTAGCCCTAGCGGGAGGCCCAATGAGCAGTTCTTC. Its protein is CSASPSGRPNEQFF. This rearrangement joins TRBV20-1 to TRBJ2-1; 11 bases are a match to TRBD2. Germline V gene sequence: CDR1 DFQATT, CDR2 SNEGSKA (reference sequence). V dropped 3 bases and J dropped 6; count of bases not matched to a gene: 4. CDR3 length equals 14 residues.

This clonotype has more than one count but fewer than ten. The chain uses TRBV4-1 and TRBJ2-7; a weak D match, TRBD1 (5 bases). The germline V gene has CDR1 MGHRA and CDR2 YSYEKL. The CDR3 is 12 residues long. V lost 0 bases to trimming and J lost 6 bases, with 6 bases between them. The CDR3 reads CASSQERGEQYF. In DNA, the CDR3 is TGCGCCAGCAGCCAAGAAAGGGGCGAGCAGTACTTC.

This clonotype has only a few counts. The V call is TRBV2, the J call TRBJ2-7; no clear D gene. The length of the CDR3 is 14 residues. Germline assignment: CDR1 SNHLY and CDR2 FYNNEI. Trimming removed 7 bases at V and 3 bases at J, with 16 bases between. CDR3 protein: CASNFGQFNYEQYF. The CDR3, as DNA: TGTGCCAGCAATTTTGGGCAGTTCAACTACGAGCAGTACTTC.

The chain joins TRBV7-9 to TRBJ2-2, with 10 bases that match TRBD1. After removal of 4 bases from V and 5 bases from J, the junction contained 7 bases not matched to a gene. Germline V gene sequence: CDR1 SEHNR, CDR2 FQNEAQ (reference sequence). CDR3 length equals 16 residues. The CDR3 nucleotides are TGTGCCAGCAGCTCATCCGGGACAGGGGATACCGGGGAGCTGTTTTTT. Translating gives CASSSSGTGDTGELFF.